The 31 T cell receptor beta chains below all came from one sample that was sequenced in a study of T cells in Graves' hyperthyroidism and ophthalmopathy. From RNA transcripts, TCR beta CDR3 regions were amplified. The primer set for the first-round RT-PCR of the TCR CDR3 was HTBI. TCRdb itself ran the multiplex PCR reads through MiXCR, one entry per CDR3 protein. The sample lists about 98,000 distinct CDR3 sequences, roughly 37% occurring once. The material sequenced was peripheral blood or thyroid tissue (not recorded which). The source is a woman in her twenties or thirties with Graves' hyperthyroidism.

This CDR3 is CSAYAGVETQYF. CDR3 sequence (DNA): TGCAGTGCTTACGCGGGAGTCGAGACCCAGTACTTC. The V call is TRBV20-1, the J call TRBJ2-5, with 7 bases that match TRBD2. J was trimmed by 5 bases and V by 5 bases; bases with no gene match: 5. Per germline, CDR1 DFQATT and CDR2 SNEGSKA (reference sequence). This CDR3 region has 12 residues.

The rearrangement links TRBV20-1 to TRBJ2-5, with D perhaps TRBD1 or TRBD2 (5 bases each). Trimming removed 3 bases at V and 5 bases at J, with 13 bases between. The CDR3 totals 13 residues. CDR1 DFQATT and CDR2 SNEGSKA come from the germline V gene (reference sequence). In DNA, the CDR3 is TGCAGTGCTAGCCGGGGCAGGGTGGAGACCCAGTACTTC. Its protein product is CSASRGRVETQYF.

The V and J genes are TRBV2 and TRBJ1-5, with D hard to call. V lost 0 bases, J lost 0 bases, and 12 bases lay in between. Germline V lookup: CDR1 SNHLY, CDR2 FYNNEI. The CDR3 runs 17 residues. The chain's CDR3 is CASSEALLGNSNQPQHF. CDR3 DNA: TGTGCCAGCAGTGAAGCGCTTCTGGGGAATAGCAATCAGCCCCAGCATTTT.

Turning to this clonotype: A much bigger clone sits one base away, suggesting this may be a read error. The chain recombines TRBV5-5 with TRBJ2-7, with TRBD1 identical over 9 bases. Trimming took 7 bases from V and 3 from J; bases not matched to a gene: 11. This CDR3 has 15 amino acids. Germline V gene lookup returns CDR1 SGHKS and CDR2 YYEKEE (reference sequence). CDR3 sequence reads: CASGKPGQGIYEQYF. The CDR3 bases are TGTGCCAGCGGCAAACCGGGACAGGGAATCTACGAGCAGTACTTC. The whole variable domain, filled in from reference TRBV5-5 and TRBJ2-7, reads DAGVTQSPTHLIKTRGQQVTLRCSPISGHKSVSWYQQVLGQGPQFIFQYYEKEERGRGNFPDRFSARQFPNYSSELNVNALLLGDSALYLCASGKPGQGIYEQYFGPGTRLTVT.

A word on this clonotype: A read error may explain this, as a much larger clone is one base away. The rearrangement joins TRBV18 to TRBJ1-5; D is unclear. This CDR3 contains 13 residues. In germline, CDR1 is KGHSH, CDR2 LQKENI. Trimming pared 8 bases from V and 7 bases from J, leaving 15 bases between. DNA for the CDR3: TGTGCCAGCCCACTAGGAGGTTTGCAGCCCCAGCATTTT. Amino acid sequence: CASPLGGLQPQHF.

This clonotype was seen at least ten times. CDR3 nucleotides: TGTGCCAGCAGTTACACCACAGGGGTCCTCGTTAGGCATCAGCCCCAGCATTTT. Translation: CASSYTTGVLVRHQPQHF. This rearrangement joins TRBV6-6 to TRBJ1-5; the match to TRBD1 covers 7 bases. After removal of 2 bases from V and 5 bases from J, the junction contained 15 bases not matched to a gene. Per germline, CDR1 MNHNY and CDR2 SVGAGI (reference sequence). The CDR3 is made up of 18 amino acids.

At least ten counts were recorded for this clonotype. The chain recombines TRBV29-1 with TRBJ2-3; D not resolved. The CDR3 extends over 14 amino acids. Germline V gives CDR1 SQVTM, CDR2 ANQGSEA. V was pared by 2 bases and J by 1 base, with 10 bases between. For the CDR3, the DNA is TGCAGCGTTGAAAGTTATGGCGGCACAGATACGCAGTATTTT. It is translated as CSVESYGGTDTQYF.

V and J are TRBV7-2 and TRBJ2-5; TRBD2 agrees at 8 bases. The CDR3 consists of 15 residues. Germline values: CDR1 SGHTA, CDR2 FQGNSA. Trimming took 6 bases from V and 5 from J; bases not matched to a gene: 11. DNA of the CDR3: TGTGCCAGCAGGCCTGGCGGCGGGAGGATCGAGACCCAGTACTTC. It translates to CASRPGGGRIETQYF. The variable domain in full, with the rest retrieved from reference TRBV7-2 and TRBJ2-5, is GAGVSQSPSNKVTEKGKDVELRCDPISGHTALYWYRQSLGQGLEFLIYFQGNSAPDKSGLPSDRFSAERTGGSVSTLTIQRTQQEDSAVYLCASRPGGGRIETQYFGPGTRLLVL.

Note on this clonotype: This may be a read error, as it is one base from a much larger clone. The chain recombines TRBV7-9 with TRBJ1-1; TRBD1 aligns across 7 bases. CDR3 size: 15 residues. After removal of 6 bases from V and 2 bases from J, the junction contained 9 bases not matched to a gene. Germline V gene lookup returns CDR1 SEHNR and CDR2 FQNEAQ (reference sequence). The CDR3 spells CASSPKGALNTEAFF. Here the CDR3 DNA reads TGTGCCAGCAGTCCCAAGGGGGCCCTAAACACTGAAGCTTTCTTT.

The chain uses TRBV13 and TRBJ1-4, with 8 bases that match TRBD1. Trimming removed 5 bases from V and 6 bases from J; junction bases left unmatched: 8. Germline loops: CDR1 PRHDT, CDR2 FYEKMQ (reference sequence). The CDR3 is made up of 15 amino acids. The CDR3 here is CASSPQPGGHEKLFF. CDR3 nucleotides: TGTGCCAGCAGCCCTCAACCAGGGGGCCATGAAAAACTGTTTTTT. The entire variable domain, with the rest obtained from reference TRBV13 and TRBJ1-4, is as follows: AAGVIQSPRHLIKEKRETATLKCYPIPRHDTVYWYQQGPGQDPQFLISFYEKMQSDKGSIPDRFSAQQFSDYHSELNMSSLELGDSALYFCASSPQPGGHEKLFFGSGTQLSVL.

In its sample, this clonotype was seen many times. The chain employs TRBV20-1 and TRBJ2-7, with 8 bases identical to TRBD1. The germline V gene has CDR1 DFQATT and CDR2 SNEGSKA (reference sequence). The CDR3 contains 14 residues. Losses at the gene ends were 5 bases for V and 5 bases for J; bases not matched to a gene: 11. CDR3 sequence (DNA): TGCAGTGCTGACCGGGACAGGATGACCGACGAGCAGTACTTC. This sequence encodes CSADRDRMTDEQYF.

This clonotype has more than one count but fewer than ten. The gene calls are TRBV27 and TRBJ1-1; no definite D call. The CDR3 covers 17 residues. Deletions cut 6 bases from V and 3 bases from J, with 23 bases between. Germline CDR1 MNHEY, CDR2 SMNVEV (reference sequence). CDR3 amino acids: CASRTPPGHSSDTEAFF. Here the CDR3 DNA reads TGTGCCAGCAGGACCCCTCCGGGCCACAGCAGCGACACTGAAGCTTTCTTT.

The table lists this clonotype with many counts. This chain links TRBV27 with TRBJ1-6, with no clear D. The V end was cut by 5 bases, the J end by 9 bases, with 20 bases between. The CDR3 is 16 amino acids. The V gene's germline CDR1 is MNHEY and CDR2 SMNVEV (reference sequence). The CDR3 sequence is CASSPFATGIPSPLHF. The CDR3 DNA reads TGTGCCAGCAGTCCCTTCGCGACGGGTATTCCTTCACCCCTCCACTTT.

The V and J genes are TRBV7-3 and TRBJ1-2, with 8 bases aligning to TRBD1. Unmatched junction bases numbered 11, after V lost 8 bases and J lost 12 bases. CDR1 is SGHTA and CDR2 is FQGTGA in the germline V gene. This CDR3 is built from 12 residues. CDR3 bases: TGTGCCAGCGGACAGGGAGAGACTGGAAACACCTTC. Translation gives CASGQGETGNTF.

Comment on this clonotype: One junction end does not reproduce the germline sequence, and a read error may be involved. This chain links TRBV25-1 with TRBJ1-1; D not resolved. The germline gives CDR1 MGHDK, CDR2 SYGVNS. CDR3 length: 13 residues. CDR3 nucleotide sequence: TGTGCCTGCAGTGCCTCAGTGAACACTGAAGCTTTCTTT. It specifies CACSASVNTEAFF.

Regarding this clonotype: A much larger clone sits a single nucleotide away, making a read error possible. The chain links TRBV7-9 to TRBJ2-7, with a possible D match to TRBD2 (5 bases). V dropped 0 bases and J dropped 8 bases, with 11 bases sitting between them. The CDR3 consists of 13 residues. Looked up from germline, CDR1 is SEHNR and CDR2 is FQNEAQ (reference sequence). This CDR3 reads CASSLALAGQQYF. CDR3 nucleotides: TGTGCCAGCAGCTTAGCGCTTGCGGGTCAGCAGTACTTC. Full variable domain (rest looked up from reference TRBV7-9 and TRBJ2-7): DTGVSQNPRHKITKRGQNVTFRCDPISEHNRLYWYRQTLGQGPEFLTYFQNEAQLEKSRLLSDRFSAERPKGSFSTLEIQRTEQGDSAMYLCASSLALAGQQYFGPGTRLTVT.

This sequence joins TRBV29-1 and TRBJ1-4; possible D gene TRBD1, 5 bases. Trimming took 5 bases from V and 0 from J, leaving 10 bases between them. Germline V gives CDR1 SQVTM, CDR2 ANQGSEA. The CDR3 consists of 14 residues. The CDR3 here is CSVRGLSTNEKLFF. The CDR3, as DNA: TGCAGCGTTCGGGGACTTTCAACTAATGAAAAACTGTTTTTT.

In this sample, this clonotype turned up a few times. This chain connects TRBV7-9 to TRBJ2-6; D not certain. Per germline, CDR1 SEHNR and CDR2 FQNEAQ (reference sequence). The V end was cut by 5 bases, the J end by 4 bases, with 9 bases between. The CDR3 loop spans 14 amino acids. The CDR3 region has the DNA TGTGCCAGCAGCCCCTTCTGGGGGGCCAACGTCCTGACTTTC. Amino acids: CASSPFWGANVLTF.

The table lists this clonotype with a few counts. The chain uses TRBV5-1 and TRBJ2-1; D possibly corresponds to TRBD1 (7 bases). With 1 base removed from V and 7 bases from J, the gap between germline ends came to 12 bases. CDR1 and CDR2 (germline): SGHRS, YFSETQ. The CDR3 is 14 residues long. The CDR3: CASSLIAGGNEQFF. CDR3 in DNA: TGCGCCAGCAGCTTGATCGCAGGGGGGAATGAGCAGTTCTTC. Full variable domain (missing parts from reference TRBV5-1 and TRBJ2-1): KAGVTQTPRYLIKTRGQQVTLSCSPISGHRSVSWYQQTPGQGLQFLFEYFSETQRNKGNFPGRFSGRQFSNSRSEMNVSTLELGDSALYLCASSLIAGGNEQFFGPGTRLTVL.

The chain combines TRBV7-8 with TRBJ2-2, with 7 bases aligning to TRBD2. Germline V lookup: CDR1 SGHVS, CDR2 FQNEAQ. The CDR3 runs 15 residues. The trim removed 2 bases at V and 5 bases at J, leaving 5 bases unmatched. CDR3 sequence (DNA): TGTGCCAGCAGCTTACGGGGCGGGAGTACCGGGGAGCTGTTTTTT. Amino acid sequence: CASSLRGGSTGELFF. Filled out from reference TRBV7-8 and TRBJ2-2, the complete variable domain reads GAGVSQSPRYKVAKRGQDVALRCDPISGHVSLFWYQQALGQGPEFLTYFQNEAQLDKSGLPSDRFFAERPEGSVSTLKIQRTQQEDSAVYLCASSLRGGSTGELFFGEGSRLTVL.

A remark on this clonotype: An end of the junction differs from the germline gene, which may be a read error. The chain uses TRBV7-9 and TRBJ2-2, with TRBD2 as a possible D gene (7 bases). CDR3 length: 14 amino acids. The germline V gene encodes CDR1 SEHNR and CDR2 FQNEAQ (reference sequence). CDR3 region: CASLGGVRTGGLFF. In nucleotides, the CDR3 is TGTGCCAGTTTGGGGGGAGTAAGGACCGGGGGGCTGTTTTTC.

This chain links TRBV6-5 with TRBJ1-6; 7 bases are a match to TRBD1. The J segment lost 9 bases and the V segment lost 7 bases, leaving 6 bases of the junction unmatched. Looked up from germline, CDR1 is MNHEY and CDR2 is SVGAGI. This CDR3 contains 13 residues. CDR3 residues: CASTDREVSPLHF. Written as DNA, the CDR3 is TGTGCCAGCACCGACAGGGAGGTTTCACCCCTCCACTTT.

The chain links TRBV29-1 to TRBJ2-2; 12 bases match TRBD2. After removal of 7 bases from V and 5 bases from J, the junction contained 2 bases not matched to a gene. The CDR3 totals 13 residues. In germline, CDR1 is SQVTM, CDR2 ANQGSEA. The CDR3 region is CSAGTSGTGELFF. The CDR3 nucleotides are TGCAGCGCTGGGACTAGCGGGACCGGGGAGCTGTTTTTT.

The rearrangement joins TRBV19 to TRBJ1-3; 7 nucleotides align to TRBD1. The V gene's germline CDR1 is LNHDA and CDR2 SQIVND (reference sequence). V dropped 5 bases and J dropped 2; count of bases not matched to a gene: 3. CDR3 length: 14 residues. The CDR3 DNA is TGTGCCAGTAGTGGGACAGACACTGGAAACACCATATATTTT. It encodes CASSGTDTGNTIYF.

The CDR3 loop reads CATSSRQGNSPQHF. The DNA for the CDR3 is TGTGCCACCAGCAGCCGACAGGGAAATTCGCCCCAGCATTTT. V is TRBV15 and J is TRBJ1-5; 7 bases are a match to TRBD1. V gave up 3 bases and J gave up 9 bases; unmatched junction bases: 8. The CDR3 extends over 14 amino acids. Germline V gives CDR1 LNHNV, CDR2 YYDKDF (reference sequence). Together with reference TRBV15 and TRBJ1-5, the CDR3 gives the full variable domain: DAMVIQNPRYQVTQFGKPVTLSCSQTLNHNVMYWYQQKSSQAPKLLFHYYDKDFNNEADTPDNFQSRRPNTSFCFLDIRSPGLGDTAMYLCATSSRQGNSPQHFGDGTRLSIL.

The sample holds many counts of this clonotype. The chain employs TRBV11-2 and TRBJ2-7; D is unresolved. V was pared by 1 base and J by 9 bases, with 13 bases between. The CDR3 sequence is 13 residues long. Per germline, CDR1 SGHAT and CDR2 FQNNGV. CDR3 DNA sequence: TGTGCCAGCAGCTTAGGGGTGGAGATAGGGCAGTACTTC. It codes for CASSLGVEIGQYF.

With respect to this clonotype: Since the CDR3 does not end with the conserved phenylalanine or tryptophan, this likely comes from a read error. It is unclear where the CDR3 begins or ends on the DNA, so no DNA is shown, and the CDR3 is as TCRdb lists it. This chain joins TRBV4-2 and TRBJ2-5. The CDR3 region is 8 residues in length, termini included. Germline lookup yields CDR1 LGHNA and CDR2 YNFKEQ. The CDR3 here is CASSPNLL.

This sequence joins TRBV7-2 and TRBJ2-1; 10 bases are a match to TRBD2. The germline V gene has CDR1 SGHTA and CDR2 FQGNSA. J lost 6 bases, V lost 1 base, and 3 bases had no gene match. The CDR3 sequence is 15 residues long. DNA of the CDR3: TGTGCCAGCAGCTTAGGCACTAGCGGGATCAATGAGCAGTTCTTC. This sequence encodes CASSLGTSGINEQFF.

Note on this clonotype: Because it lacks the conserved phenylalanine or tryptophan at the end, this CDR3 is likely a read error. This sequence joins TRBV7-9 and TRBJ2-5; 7 bases are shared with TRBD1. Germline V gene data show CDR1 as SEHNR and CDR2 as FQNEAQ (reference sequence). CDR3 length: 15 amino acids. Losses at the gene ends were 6 bases for V and 3 bases for J; bases not matched to a gene: 10. The CDR3 nucleotides read TGTGCCAGCAGTTTCCGGGGACAGCCTAAAGAGACCCAGTACCTC. Its protein product is CASSFRGQPKETQYL.

This clonotype was seen more than once but under ten times. An end of the junction differs from the germline gene, which may be a read error. This chain uses TRBV6-6 with TRBJ2-3; the D is unclear. Per the germline V gene, CDR1 is MNHNY and CDR2 is SVGAGI (reference sequence). The CDR3 is 11 residues long. In DNA, the CDR3 is TGTGCCGGCAGTTCTTCAGATACGCAGTATTTT. This translates into CAGSSSDTQYF.

This clonotype was seen many times. The V call is TRBV7-2, the J call TRBJ2-5; D not resolved. The CDR3 length is 9 residues. CDR1 is SGHTA and CDR2 is FQGNSA in the germline V gene. The V gene lost 8 bases and the J gene lost 2 bases, with 0 bases spanning the gap. The CDR3 DNA reads as TGTGCCAGCCAAGAGACCCAGTACTTC. The encoded protein is CASQETQYF. The full variable domain, completed using reference TRBV7-2 and TRBJ2-5, is GAGVSQSPSNKVTEKGKDVELRCDPISGHTALYWYRQSLGQGLEFLIYFQGNSAPDKSGLPSDRFSAERTGGSVSTLTIQRTQQEDSAVYLCASQETQYFGPGTRLLVL.